This TCR beta chain was obtained from a study of radiotherapy plus CTLA-4 blockade in lung cancer. At the level of the study: Disease control was seen in approximately 31% of patients, objective responses in roughly 17%. Study findings and constraints: An expansion of tumor-derived TCR clones occurred in blood after radiotherapy plus ipilimumab. Among reported predictors of response, early blood T cell clone dynamics with interferon-beta performed best.

A word on this clone: The antigen is not known.

Produced via immunoSEQ multiplex PCR; TCRdb's table is partial and in-frame only. The table includes tens of thousands of clones, 84% detected once. V lost 10 bases and J lost 3, with 12 bases in between. Per the germline V gene, CDR1 is MDHEN and CDR2 is SYDVKM. CDR3 size: 12 residues. Chemo-refractory metastatic non-small-cell lung cancer patients received focal radiation with ipilimumab CTLA-4 blockade. The specimen comprised peripheral blood, sampled from a patient treated with radiotherapy plus ipilimumab. V gene TRBV28 combines with J gene TRBJ1-1, with a weak D call TRBD1 (5 bases). The TCR was taken from a human donor with non-small cell lung cancer whose response to radiotherapy plus ipilimumab could not be evaluated. The CDR3, as DNA: TGTGCCACCAGACAGACCTACACTGAAGCTTTCTTT. Its protein product is CATRQTYTEAFF.